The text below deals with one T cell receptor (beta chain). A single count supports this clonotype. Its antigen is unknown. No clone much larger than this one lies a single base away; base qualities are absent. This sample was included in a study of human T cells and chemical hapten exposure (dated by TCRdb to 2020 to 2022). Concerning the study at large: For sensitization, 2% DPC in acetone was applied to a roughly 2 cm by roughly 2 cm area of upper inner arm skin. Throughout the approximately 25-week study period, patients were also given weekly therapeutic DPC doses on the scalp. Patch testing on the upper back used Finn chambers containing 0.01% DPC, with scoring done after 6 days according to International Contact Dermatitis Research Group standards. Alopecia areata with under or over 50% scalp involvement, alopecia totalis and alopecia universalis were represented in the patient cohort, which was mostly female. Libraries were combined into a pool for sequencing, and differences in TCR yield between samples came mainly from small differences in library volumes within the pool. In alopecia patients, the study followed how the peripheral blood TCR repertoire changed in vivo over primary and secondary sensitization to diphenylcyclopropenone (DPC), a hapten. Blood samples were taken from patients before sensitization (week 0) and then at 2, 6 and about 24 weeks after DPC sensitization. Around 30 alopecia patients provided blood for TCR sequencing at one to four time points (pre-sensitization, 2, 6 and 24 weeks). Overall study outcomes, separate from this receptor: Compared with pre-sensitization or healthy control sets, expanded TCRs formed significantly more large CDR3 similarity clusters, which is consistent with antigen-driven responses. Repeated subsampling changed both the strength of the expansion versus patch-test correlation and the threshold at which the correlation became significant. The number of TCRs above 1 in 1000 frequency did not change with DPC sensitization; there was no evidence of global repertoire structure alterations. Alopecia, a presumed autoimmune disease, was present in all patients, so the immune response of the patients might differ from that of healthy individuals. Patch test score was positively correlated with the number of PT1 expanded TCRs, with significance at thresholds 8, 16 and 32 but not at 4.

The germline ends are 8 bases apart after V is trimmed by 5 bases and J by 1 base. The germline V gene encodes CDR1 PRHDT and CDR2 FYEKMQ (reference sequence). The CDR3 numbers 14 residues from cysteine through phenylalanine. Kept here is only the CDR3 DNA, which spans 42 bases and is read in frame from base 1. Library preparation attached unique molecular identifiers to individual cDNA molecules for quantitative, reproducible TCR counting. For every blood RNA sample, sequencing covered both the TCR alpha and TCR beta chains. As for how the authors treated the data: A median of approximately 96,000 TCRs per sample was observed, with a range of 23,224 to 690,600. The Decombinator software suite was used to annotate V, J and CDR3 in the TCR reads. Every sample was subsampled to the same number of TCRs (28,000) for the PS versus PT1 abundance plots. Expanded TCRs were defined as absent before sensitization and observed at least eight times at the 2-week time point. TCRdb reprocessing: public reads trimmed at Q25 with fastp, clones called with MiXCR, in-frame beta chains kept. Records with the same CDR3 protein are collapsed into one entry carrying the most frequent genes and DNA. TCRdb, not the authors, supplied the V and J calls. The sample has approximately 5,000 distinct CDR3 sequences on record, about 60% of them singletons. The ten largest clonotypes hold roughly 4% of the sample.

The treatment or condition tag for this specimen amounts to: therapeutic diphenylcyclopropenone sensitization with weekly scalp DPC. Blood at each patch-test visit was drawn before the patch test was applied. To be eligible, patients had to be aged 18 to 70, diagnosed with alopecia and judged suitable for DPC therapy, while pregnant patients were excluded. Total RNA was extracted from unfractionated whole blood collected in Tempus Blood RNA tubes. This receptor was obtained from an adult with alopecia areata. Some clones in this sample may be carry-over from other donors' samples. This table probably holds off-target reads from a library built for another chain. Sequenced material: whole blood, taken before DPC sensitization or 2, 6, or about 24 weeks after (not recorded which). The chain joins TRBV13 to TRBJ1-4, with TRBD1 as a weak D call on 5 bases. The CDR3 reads CASSRDLTNEKLFF. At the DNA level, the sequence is TGTGCCAGCAGCCGGGACCTAACTAATGAAAAACTGTTTTTT. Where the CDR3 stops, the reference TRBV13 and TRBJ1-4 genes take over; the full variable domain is AAGVIQSPRHLIKEKRETATLKCYPIPRHDTVYWYQQGPGQDPQFLISFYEKMQSDKGSIPDRFSAQQFSDYHSELNMSSLELGDSALYFCASSRDLTNEKLFFGSGTQLSVL.